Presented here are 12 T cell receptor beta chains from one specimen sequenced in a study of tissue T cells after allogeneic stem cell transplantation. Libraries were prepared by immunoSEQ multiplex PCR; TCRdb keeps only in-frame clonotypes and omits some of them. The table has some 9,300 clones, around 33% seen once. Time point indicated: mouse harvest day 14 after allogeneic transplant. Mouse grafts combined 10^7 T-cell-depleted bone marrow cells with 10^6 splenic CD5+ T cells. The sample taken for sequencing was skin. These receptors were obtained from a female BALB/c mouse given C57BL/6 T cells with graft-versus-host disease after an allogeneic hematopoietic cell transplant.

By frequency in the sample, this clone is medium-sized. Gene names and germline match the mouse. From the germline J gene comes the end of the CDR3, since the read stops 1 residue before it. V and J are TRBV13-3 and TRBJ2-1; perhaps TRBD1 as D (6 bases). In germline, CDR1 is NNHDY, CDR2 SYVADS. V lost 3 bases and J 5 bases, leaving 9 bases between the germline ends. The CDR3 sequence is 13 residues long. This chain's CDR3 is CASSAQGNAEQFF. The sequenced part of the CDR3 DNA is TGTGCCAGCAGTGCCCAGGGGAATGCTGAGCAGTTC.

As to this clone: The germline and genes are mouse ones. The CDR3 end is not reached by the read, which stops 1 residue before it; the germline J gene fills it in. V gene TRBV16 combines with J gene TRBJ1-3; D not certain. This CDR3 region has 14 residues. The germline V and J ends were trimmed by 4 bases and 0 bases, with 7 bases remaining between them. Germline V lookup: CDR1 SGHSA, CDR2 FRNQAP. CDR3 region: CASSYDGSGNTLYF. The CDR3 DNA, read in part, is TGTGCAAGCAGCTACGACGGTTCTGGAAATACGCTCTAT.

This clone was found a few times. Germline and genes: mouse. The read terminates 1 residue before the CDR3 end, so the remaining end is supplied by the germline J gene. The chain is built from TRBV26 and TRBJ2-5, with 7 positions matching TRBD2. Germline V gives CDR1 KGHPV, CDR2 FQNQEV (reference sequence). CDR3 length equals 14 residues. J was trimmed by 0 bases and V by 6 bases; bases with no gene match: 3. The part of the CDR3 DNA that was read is TGTGCCAGCAGCGTACTGGGGAACCAAGACACCCAGTAC. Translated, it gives CASSVLGNQDTQY. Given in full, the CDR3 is CASSVLGNQDTQYF.

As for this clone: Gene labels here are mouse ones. The CDR3 bases that were read are TGTGCCAGCAGTCTGTACAGGGGGGGGATTTCCTATAATTCGCCCCTCTAC. Translating it yields CASSLYRGGISYNSPLY. The full CDR3 reads CASSLYRGGISYNSPLYF. The V and J genes are TRBV24 and TRBJ1-6; TRBD1 aligns across 7 bases. Coverage ceases 1 residue before the CDR3 finishes, and the germline J gene fills in the end. TRBJ1-6 is known as an ORF, though its function is uncertain. The J segment lost 0 bases and the V segment lost 0 bases, leaving 5 bases of the junction unmatched. The CDR3 consists of 18 residues. The germline CDR1 and CDR2 sequences are KGHTA and FRNEEI.

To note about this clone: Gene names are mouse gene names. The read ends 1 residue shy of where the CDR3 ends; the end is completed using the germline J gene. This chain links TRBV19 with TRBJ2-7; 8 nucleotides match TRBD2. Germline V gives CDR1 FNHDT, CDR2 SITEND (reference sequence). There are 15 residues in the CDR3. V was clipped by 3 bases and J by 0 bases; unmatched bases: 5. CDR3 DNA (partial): TGTGCCAGCAGTACCCTGGGACTGGTCTCCTATGAACAGTAC. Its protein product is CASSTLGLVSYEQY. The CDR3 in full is CASSTLGLVSYEQYF.

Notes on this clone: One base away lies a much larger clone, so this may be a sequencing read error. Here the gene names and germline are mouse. The CDR3 loop reads CASSQQGSQNTLYF. The part of the CDR3 DNA that was read is TGTGCCAGCAGCCAACAGGGGAGTCAAAACACCTTGTAC. J is TRBJ2-4 and V is TRBV3, with 7 positions matching TRBD1. The read falls 1 residue short of the CDR3 end, and the missing part is taken from the germline J gene. V was clipped by 5 bases and J by 0 bases; unmatched bases: 2. Looked up from germline, CDR1 is SNHLY and CDR2 is FYNGKV (reference sequence). The CDR3 is 14 amino acids.

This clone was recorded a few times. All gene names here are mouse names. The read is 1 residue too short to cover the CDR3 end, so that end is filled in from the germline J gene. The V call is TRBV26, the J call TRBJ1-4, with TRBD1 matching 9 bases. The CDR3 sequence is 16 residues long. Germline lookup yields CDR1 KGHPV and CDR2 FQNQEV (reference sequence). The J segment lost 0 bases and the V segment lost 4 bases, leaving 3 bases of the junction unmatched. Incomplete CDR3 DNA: TGTGCCAGCAGTCACGGGACAGGGTTTTCCAACGAAAGATTATTT. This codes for CASSHGTGFSNERLF. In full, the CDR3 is CASSHGTGFSNERLFF.

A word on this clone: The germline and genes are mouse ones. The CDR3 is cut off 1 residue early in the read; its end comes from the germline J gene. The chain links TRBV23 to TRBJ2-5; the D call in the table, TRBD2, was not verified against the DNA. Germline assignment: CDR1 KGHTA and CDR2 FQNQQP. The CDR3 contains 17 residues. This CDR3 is CSSSQGTGGKAQDTQYF. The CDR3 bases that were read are TGCTCCAGCAGTCAAGGTACTGGGGGGAAGGCCCAAGACACCCAGTAC. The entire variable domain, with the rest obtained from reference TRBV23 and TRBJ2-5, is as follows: DAAVTQKPRYLIKMKGQEAEMKCIPEKGHTAVFWYQQKQSKELKFLIYFQNQQPLDQIDMVKERFSAVCPSSSLCSLGIRTCEAEDSALYLCSSSQGTGGKAQDTQYFGPGTRLLVL.

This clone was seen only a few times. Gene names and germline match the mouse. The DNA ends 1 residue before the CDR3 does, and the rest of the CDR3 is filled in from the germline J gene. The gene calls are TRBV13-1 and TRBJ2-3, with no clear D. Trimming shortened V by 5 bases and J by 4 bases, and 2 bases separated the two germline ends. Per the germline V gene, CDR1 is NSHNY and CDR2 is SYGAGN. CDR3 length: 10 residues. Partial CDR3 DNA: TGTGCCAGCAGGCCAGAAACGCTGTAT. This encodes CASRPETLY. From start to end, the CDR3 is CASRPETLYF.

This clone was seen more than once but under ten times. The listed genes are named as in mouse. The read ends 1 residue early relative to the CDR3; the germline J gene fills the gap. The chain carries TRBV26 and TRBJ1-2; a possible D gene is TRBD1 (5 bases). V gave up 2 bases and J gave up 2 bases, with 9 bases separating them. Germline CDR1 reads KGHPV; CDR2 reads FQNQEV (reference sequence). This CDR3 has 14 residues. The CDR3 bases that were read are TGTGCCAGCAGTCTGATACAGGCCAACTCCGACTACACC. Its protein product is CASSLIQANSDYT. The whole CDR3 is CASSLIQANSDYTF.

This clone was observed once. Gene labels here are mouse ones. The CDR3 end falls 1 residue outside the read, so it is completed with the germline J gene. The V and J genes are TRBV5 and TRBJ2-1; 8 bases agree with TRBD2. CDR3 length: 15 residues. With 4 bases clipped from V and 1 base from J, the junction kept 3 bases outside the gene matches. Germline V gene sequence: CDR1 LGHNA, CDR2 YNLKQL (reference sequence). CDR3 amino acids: CASSLHWGNYAEQFF. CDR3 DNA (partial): TGTGCCAGCAGCCTCCACTGGGGGAACTATGCTGAGCAGTTC.

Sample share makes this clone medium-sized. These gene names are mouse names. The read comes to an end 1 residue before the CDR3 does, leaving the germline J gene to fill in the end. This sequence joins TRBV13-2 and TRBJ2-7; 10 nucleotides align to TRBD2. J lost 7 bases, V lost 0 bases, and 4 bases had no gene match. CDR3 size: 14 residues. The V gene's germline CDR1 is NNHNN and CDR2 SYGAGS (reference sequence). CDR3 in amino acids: CASGDAGGAWEQYF. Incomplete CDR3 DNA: TGTGCCAGCGGTGATGCTGGGGGGGCGTGGGAACAGTAC.